Sequencing of this T cell receptor (beta chain) was carried out in a study of cytomegalovirus exposure and HLA in healthy donors (dated by TCRdb to about 2017). In terms of the full investigation: In an earlier analysis of approximately 640 of the donors, approximately 260 Gb of sequence data and some 120 million unique TCR beta sequences from 150 million to 200 million T cells were reported. Around 320 gigabases of sequencing data and some 85 million unique TCR sequences were included in an early release covering around 600 HLA-typed donors. Of the roughly 430 genotyped donors, approximately 80% fell in the genetic ancestry cluster associated with self-reported Caucasian donors. The study aimed to test whether signatures of past pathogen exposure could be identified by cataloging public T cell receptors. The study used immunosequencing to profile the T cell repertoires of several hundred subjects and linked those repertoires to cytomegalovirus serostatus. Besides the first cohort of roughly 700 subjects, a separate validation cohort made up of 120 different subjects was used. High-throughput TCR immunosequencing, statistical association of individual TCRs with disease status, and machine learning were combined to predict cytomegalovirus infection status. A later analysis re-examined previously published TCR beta repertoires from 600 to 700 donors and added high-resolution HLA genotyping to investigate patterns of TCR occurrence. In the later analysis, no new phenotypic data were used to find candidate immune exposures; instead, reliance was placed on TCR beta sequences and their occurrence across donors. In an earlier analysis of about 590 of the donors, high-throughput TCR beta sequencing was used to judge whether each TCR beta V gene segment behaved as functional or pseudogenic. Alongside the repertoire data, information on donor age, sex, ethnicity and CMV serostatus was compiled. A later genetic analysis took genome-wide SNP genotypes for 398 of the 666 donors and used that subset as a discovery cohort. Every discovery cohort repertoire had been produced on one sequencing platform. Both class I and class II loci were covered by HLA typing, at four-digit resolution. The number of donors typed differed by locus, with roughly 620-630 for A, B, C, DRB1 and DQB1, roughly 520 for DQA1, 606 for DPA1, and approximately 470 for DPB1. Several DR-DQ haplotypes were treated as single units for association and clustering because of strong linkage in the cohort. On average, 235,054 unique TCR beta nucleotide sequences were sequenced per donor among 350 to 400 genotyped donors of the cohort, with 15% to 20% of those sequences being non-productive.

About this clone itself: This clone's antigen is unknown.

Libraries came from the immunoSEQ multiplex PCR assay. For the multiplex PCR, a mixture combining 60 forward primers for TCR Vbeta segments and 13 reverse primers for TCR Jbeta segments was used. The CDR3 region of rearranged TCR beta genes was amplified from genomic DNA by a multiplex PCR assay. The Illumina HiSeq System was used to sequence the amplified TCR beta libraries as 87-base-pair reads. Under the source paper's analysis protocol: In a later analysis, tens of millions of unique TCR beta chains were counted across the 500 to 850 repertoires, and about 10 million of these chains were shared by at least two donors. A nearest-neighbor algorithm error-corrected the raw reads and collapsed the reads into unique sequences, merging closely related sequences to remove PCR and sequencing errors. V, D and J gene segments were assigned by aligning CDR3 sequences to IMGT reference sequences. For a sequence to be retained, at least a six-nucleotide match to both a V gene segment and a J gene segment was required. Rearrangements were called productive when the CDR3 lacked stop codons and stayed in frame with V and J; all others were non-productive. Following IMGT convention, CDR3 was defined as the stretch from the second conserved V-encoded cysteine up to the conserved J-encoded phenylalanine. Sequences without an unambiguous match to a single V gene segment were excluded from the earlier analysis of 450 to 750 of the donors. In an earlier analysis of approximately 610 of the donors, V segments were called functional above 56.7% productive rearrangements and were called segregating when the between-donor standard deviation exceeded 5%. A statistical classification framework was built for diagnosing cytomegalovirus status from the catalog of TCR beta chain sequences. V and J gene assignment, in a later analysis, came from comparing TCR nucleotide sequences with IMGT/GENE-DB human TR gene sequences. The TCRdist pipeline was used in a later analysis to assign CDR3 sequences and most-parsimonious VDJ recombination scenarios. In a later analysis, every TCR beta chain was defined by the combination of its CDR3 amino acid sequence and its V-gene family, and reads without a unique V-gene family were dropped. To address suspected cross-contamination and a sequencing artifact, a later analysis removed 450 to 700 highly shared, low-generation-probability nucleotide sequences. A later analysis calculated a clonal expansion index for each public chain from normalized within-repertoire ranks of inferred template counts. A later analysis computed generation probabilities with a VDJ recombination model fitted to out-of-frame rearrangements, and checked the results against IGoR. In a later analysis, TCR-TCR, TCR-HLA and TCR-CMV co-occurrence was scored with hypergeometric tests, and a repertoire-size bias correction was applied to TCR pairs. To estimate false discovery rates, a later analysis permuted the HLA or CMV assignments 20 times. In a later analysis, co-occurring TCRs were grouped with DBSCAN, and TCRdist sequence similarity was added when clustering was performed within HLA-allele-positive subsets. For co-occurrence clustering, repertoires with fewer than 30,000 or more than 120,000 public chains were excluded, along with roughly 5 repertoires with anomalous nucleotide sharing. TCRdb obtained this table from immuneACCESS and retained in-frame rearrangements with V and J assigned. These tables miss some clones; where compared with another copy, unresolved V genes account for less than half of the shortfall, and the remainder is unexplained. The DNA gave D and trimming, while V, J and clone size come from that table. Per the sample table, the count is fewer than 200,000 clones. The top ten hold less than 6.5% of the sample.

The cohort comprised 710 or so healthy bone marrow donors. Cohort members were all nominally healthy when sampled, although unrecorded immune exposures were likely present. The donor tested CMV seronegative and was one of the 352 seronegative cohort members. Each donor provided a peripheral blood sample, and peripheral blood mononuclear cells were used for TCR beta sequencing. Genomic DNA was extracted from the blood cell samples with the Qiagen DNeasy Blood Extraction Kit. Summary of the overall study and its limitations: Linkage disequilibrium might explain the correlated functional status among segregating V segments, but an unknown experimental factor could not be ruled out. Sequencing depth was assumed to be roughly uniform across donors in the presence/absence analyses, though that assumption may not hold. Because the 87-base-pair reads could not distinguish some IMGT-functional V segments, including TRBV6-2 and TRBV6-3, those segments were excluded. This cohort had only TCR beta chains sequenced, and the lack of alpha or paired-chain data limited which features could be detected. According to a later genetic analysis, donors in an Asian-associated ancestry cluster had fewer N-insertions in productive TCRs than the roughly 700-donor mean. Specific HLA alleles were associated with roughly 16,000 TCR beta sequences at a false discovery rate of 0.05 in a later analysis. While some public TCRs were present in many individuals, most TCR sequences turned up only very rarely across donors. In a later analysis, the rate of TCR association differed among HLA loci, with DRB1 alleles having the most associated TCRs and HLA-C alleles having the fewest. A later genetic analysis associated a missense DCLRE1C variant with V-gene and J-gene trimming of TCR beta chains, and an independent cohort replicated the association. Three of the identified cytomegalovirus-associated TCR beta chains were confirmed in vitro to be specific for cytomegalovirus antigens. Several of the top co-occurrence clusters appeared to be linked to parvovirus B19, influenza, CMV and Epstein-Barr virus, according to a later analysis. In the study, approximately 160 TCR beta chains were listed as associated with cytomegalovirus. Most CMV-associated TCR beta chains appeared to be HLA-restricted in a later analysis, and the HLA associations seemed to be driven largely by CMV exposure. Because some donors lacked HLA typing at each locus, the association tests relied only on the typed subset. In both the original and validation cohorts, the classifier was reported to diagnose cytomegalovirus status with high specificity and sensitivity. A further reported finding was that TCR beta sequences accurately predicted the HLA-A and HLA-B alleles for most subjects in the first cohort. The sequencing pipeline was judged likely to have produced a cluster of highly shared sequence variants as a technical artifact. Because counts were too low, about 18 rarely observed V segments, including chromosome 9 orphons, were excluded from the earlier analysis of 587 of the donors. Immune exposure information for the cohort was limited to CMV serostatus. Assigning TCR associations to individual alleles was difficult when HLA alleles, especially DR and DQ, strongly co-occurred. In an earlier analysis of some 540 of the donors, most TCR beta V segments appeared in productive rearrangements about 87% or about 30% of the time, broadly matching IMGT annotations. The authors suggested that the approach could potentially be extended to other disease states and immunological phenotypes. Compared with equally common non-associated chains, HLA-associated TCR beta chains in a later analysis were more clonally expanded and had lower generation probabilities.

Clipping removes 5 bases from V and 6 bases from J, with 9 as the unmatched junction base count. The CDR3 runs 14 amino acids, cysteine and phenylalanine included. CDR3 DNA only is kept here, 42 bases in frame from base 1. The germline V gene gives CDR1 as SGHVS and CDR2 as FQNEAQ. The clonotype originates from a man aged 25 to 45 in good health and CMV-seronegative. The sequence is built from TRBV7-8 and TRBJ2-5, and TRBD2 aligns with 7 junction nucleotides. The sequenced material came from PBMCs. The DNA sequence is TGTGCCAGCAGCCCCGGGGGGTCGGACAAGACCCAGTACTTC. It encodes CASSPGGSDKTQYF.